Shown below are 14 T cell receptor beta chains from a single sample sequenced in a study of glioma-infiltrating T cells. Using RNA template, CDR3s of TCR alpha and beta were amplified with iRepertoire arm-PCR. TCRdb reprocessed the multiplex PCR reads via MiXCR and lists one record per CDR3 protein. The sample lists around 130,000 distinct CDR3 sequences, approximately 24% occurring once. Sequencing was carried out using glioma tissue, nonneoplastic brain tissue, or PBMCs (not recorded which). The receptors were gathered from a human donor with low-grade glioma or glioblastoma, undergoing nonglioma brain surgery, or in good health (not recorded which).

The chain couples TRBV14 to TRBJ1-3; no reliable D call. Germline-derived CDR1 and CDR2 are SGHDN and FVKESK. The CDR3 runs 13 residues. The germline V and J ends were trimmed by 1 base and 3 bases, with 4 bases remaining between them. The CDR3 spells CASSQVIGNTIYF. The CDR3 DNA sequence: TGTGCCAGCAGCCAAGTAATTGGAAACACCATATATTTT.

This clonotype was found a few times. The CDR3 nucleotides are TGTGCCAGCAGCTTAGCGGTGGTAGATACGCAGTATTTT. This codes for CASSLAVVDTQYF. V and J are TRBV7-2 and TRBJ2-3; D gene ambiguous. Germline values: CDR1 SGHTA, CDR2 FQGNSA. CDR3 size: 13 residues. V gave up 0 bases and J gave up 5 bases, with 6 bases separating them.

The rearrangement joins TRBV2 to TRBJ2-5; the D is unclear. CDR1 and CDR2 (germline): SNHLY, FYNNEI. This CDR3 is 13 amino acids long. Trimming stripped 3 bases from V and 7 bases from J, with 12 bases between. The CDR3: CASSDSSAGTQYF. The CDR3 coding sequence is TGTGCCAGCAGTGACAGTTCCGCAGGGACCCAGTACTTC.

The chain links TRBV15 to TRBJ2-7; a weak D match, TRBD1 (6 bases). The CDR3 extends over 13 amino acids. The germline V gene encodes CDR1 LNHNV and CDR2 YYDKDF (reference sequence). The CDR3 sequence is CASSVNREDEKYV. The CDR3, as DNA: TGTGCCAGCAGTGTAAACAGGGAAGACGAGAAGTACGTC.

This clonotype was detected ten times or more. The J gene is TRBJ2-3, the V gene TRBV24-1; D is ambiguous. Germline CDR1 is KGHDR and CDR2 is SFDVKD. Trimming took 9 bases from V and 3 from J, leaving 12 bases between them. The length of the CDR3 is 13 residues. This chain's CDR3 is CATGPRATDTQYF. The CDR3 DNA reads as TGTGCCACCGGTCCTCGGGCGACAGATACGCAGTATTTT.

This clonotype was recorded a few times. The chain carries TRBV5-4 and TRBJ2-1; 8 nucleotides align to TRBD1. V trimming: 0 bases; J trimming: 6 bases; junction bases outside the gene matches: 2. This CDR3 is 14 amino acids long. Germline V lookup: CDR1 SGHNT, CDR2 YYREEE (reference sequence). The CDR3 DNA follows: TGTGCCAGCAGCTTGGGTGGGACAGGCAATGAGCAGTTCTTC. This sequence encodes CASSLGGTGNEQFF. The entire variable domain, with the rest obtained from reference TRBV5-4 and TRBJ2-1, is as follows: ETGVTQSPTHLIKTRGQQVTLRCSSQSGHNTVSWYQQALGQGPQFIFQYYREEENGRGNFPPRFSGLQFPNYSSELNVNALELDDSALYLCASSLGGTGNEQFFGPGTRLTVL.

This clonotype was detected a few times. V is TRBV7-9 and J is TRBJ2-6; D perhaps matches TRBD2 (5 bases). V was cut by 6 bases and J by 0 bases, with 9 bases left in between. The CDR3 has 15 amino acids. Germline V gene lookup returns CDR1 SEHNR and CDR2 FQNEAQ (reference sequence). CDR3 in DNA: TGTGCCAGCAGGGGGAGACGCTCTGGGGCCAACGTCCTGACTTTC. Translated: CASRGRRSGANVLTF.

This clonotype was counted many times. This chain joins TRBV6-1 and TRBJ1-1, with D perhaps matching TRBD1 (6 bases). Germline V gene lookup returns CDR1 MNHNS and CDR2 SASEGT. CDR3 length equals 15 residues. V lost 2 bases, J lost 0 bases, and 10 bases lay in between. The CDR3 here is CASSETAGVNTEAFF. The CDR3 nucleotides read TGTGCCAGCAGTGAAACGGCAGGGGTGAACACTGAAGCTTTCTTT.

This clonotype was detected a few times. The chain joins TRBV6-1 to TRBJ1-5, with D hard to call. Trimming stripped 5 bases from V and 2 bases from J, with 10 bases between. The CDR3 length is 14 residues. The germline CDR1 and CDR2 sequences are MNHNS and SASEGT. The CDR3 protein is CASSPREGNQPQHF. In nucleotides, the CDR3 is TGTGCCAGCAGTCCGCGAGAGGGCAATCAGCCCCAGCATTTT.

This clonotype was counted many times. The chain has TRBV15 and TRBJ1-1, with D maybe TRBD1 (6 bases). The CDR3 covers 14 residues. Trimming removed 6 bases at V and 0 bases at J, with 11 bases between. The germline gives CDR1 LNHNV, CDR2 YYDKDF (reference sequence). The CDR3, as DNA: TGTGCCACCAGAAAAGACAGGCTGAACACTGAAGCTTTCTTT. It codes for CATRKDRLNTEAFF.

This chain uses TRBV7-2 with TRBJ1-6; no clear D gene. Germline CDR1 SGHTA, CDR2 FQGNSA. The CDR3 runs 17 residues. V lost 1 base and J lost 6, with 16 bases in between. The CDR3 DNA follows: TGTGCCAGCAGCTTAGAACTGGTTGTGAAAGCTAATTCACCCCTCCACTTT. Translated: CASSLELVVKANSPLHF.

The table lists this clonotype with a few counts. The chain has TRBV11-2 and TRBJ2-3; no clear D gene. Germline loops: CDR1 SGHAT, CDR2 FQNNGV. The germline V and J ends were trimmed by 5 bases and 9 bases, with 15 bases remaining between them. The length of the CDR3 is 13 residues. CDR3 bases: TGTGCCAGCAGCCCCCCATCCCAGATCACGCAGTATTTT. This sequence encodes CASSPPSQITQYF.

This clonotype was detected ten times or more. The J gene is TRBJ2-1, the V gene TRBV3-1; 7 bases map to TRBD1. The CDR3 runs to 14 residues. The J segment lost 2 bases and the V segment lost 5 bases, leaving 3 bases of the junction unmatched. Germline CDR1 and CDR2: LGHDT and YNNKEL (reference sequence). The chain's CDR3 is CASSTGTAYNEQFF. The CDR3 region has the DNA TGTGCCAGCAGCACAGGGACAGCCTACAATGAGCAGTTCTTC.

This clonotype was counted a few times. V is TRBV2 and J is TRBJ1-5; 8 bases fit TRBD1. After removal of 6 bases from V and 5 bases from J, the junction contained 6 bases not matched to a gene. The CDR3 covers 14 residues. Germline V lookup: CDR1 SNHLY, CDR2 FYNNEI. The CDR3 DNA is TGTGCCAGCAGCCGACAGGGGCAGGATCAGCCCCAGCATTTT. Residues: CASSRQGQDQPQHF.